This TCR beta chain was identified during a study of a mutant IDH1 vaccine in newly diagnosed glioma. Turning to the study itself: Earlier care involved radiotherapy, temozolomide, or both, and the majority received both.

Stated time point: week 47, end of study. Doses consisted of 300 ug of mutant IDH1 20-mer peptide each, paired with topical imiquimod. Germline CDR1 is LGHNA and CDR2 is YNFKEQ. The CDR3 covers 17 residues. Trimming at V came to 4 bases and at J to 4 bases, leaving 11 bases not matched to a gene. This clone was counted between two and nine times. Its antigen is still unknown. Sequencing was performed with immunoSEQ multiplex PCR; in TCRdb, only in-frame clones are kept and a portion is missing. The repertoire holds approximately 22,000 clones, roughly 82% seen once, with 3.5% to 4% in the top ten. This receptor was obtained from a man aged 40-49 years with glioma. Some clones in this sample may be carry-over from other donors' samples. Source: PBMCs, taken from a glioma patient whose treatment included an IDH1 peptide vaccine. The chain has TRBV4-2 and TRBJ1-1; 11 positions agree with TRBD1. The CDR3 DNA reads as TGTGCCAGCAGCCCCCCGGACAGGGGGCCTCGGGTCACTGAAGCTTTCTTT. Its protein product is CASSPPDRGPRVTEAFF.